These 17 T cell receptor beta chains share one sample of origin, sequenced in a study of blood T cell repertoires in COVID-19. Libraries were prepared by immunoSEQ multiplex PCR; TCRdb keeps only in-frame clonotypes and omits some of them. This table holds more than 200,000 clones, around nine tenths found once. Sequenced sample: peripheral blood. The receptors originated from a man aged 18 to 29 with active or convalescent COVID-19.

V usage is TRBV28 and J usage is TRBJ2-7; 7 bases agree with TRBD2. Germline V gene sequence: CDR1 MDHEN, CDR2 SYDVKM. This CDR3 is 15 amino acids long. Trimming cost V 10 bases and J 0 bases; bases outside gene matches: 12. The CDR3 is CATRLAGDSSYEQYF. The CDR3 DNA reads as TGTGCCACCCGACTAGCTGGAGATAGCTCCTACGAGCAGTACTTC.

This rearrangement joins TRBV5-1 to TRBJ2-1, with 8 bases aligning to TRBD2. Germline lookup yields CDR1 SGHRS and CDR2 YFSETQ. The trim removed 2 bases at V and 4 bases at J, leaving 5 bases unmatched. The CDR3 loop spans 15 amino acids. The CDR3 protein is CASSFTGGQYNEQFF. CDR3 nucleotides: TGCGCCAGCAGCTTTACGGGGGGGCAATACAATGAGCAGTTCTTC.

The CDR3: CASSLFTGENEYF. The CDR3 nucleotides are TGTGCCAGCAGTTTATTTACGGGAGAAAATGAGTACTTC. The chain has TRBV28 and TRBJ2-4; a possible D gene is TRBD2 (6 bases). The germline V gene encodes CDR1 MDHEN and CDR2 SYDVKM. The ends were cut back, 1 base at V and 14 bases at J, with 15 bases in the middle. This CDR3 has 13 residues.

This clone was detected a few times. The chain has TRBV6-1 and TRBJ2-5, with 7 bases identical to TRBD2. Losses at the gene ends were 1 base for V and 4 bases for J; bases not matched to a gene: 3. This CDR3 has 14 amino acids. Germline V gives CDR1 MNHNS, CDR2 SASEGT. The CDR3 loop is CASSEGGGAETQYF. CDR3 DNA sequence: TGTGCCAGCAGTGAAGGGGGAGGGGCAGAGACCCAGTACTTC.

The chain carries TRBV4-3 and TRBJ1-4, with 9 nucleotides matching TRBD1. The V and J ends lost 0 bases and 7 bases, in that order; junction bases with no gene match: 9. The CDR3 is made up of 17 amino acids. CDR1 is LGHNA, CDR2 YSLEER, per germline. DNA of the CDR3: TGCGCCAGCAGCCAAGATCCTCCCAGACAGGGGGGTGAAAAACTGTTTTTT. Translated: CASSQDPPRQGGEKLFF.

The chain employs TRBV7-6 and TRBJ1-3; 7 bases map to TRBD1. The V gene end was trimmed by 5 bases and the J gene end by 0 bases; junction bases not matched to a gene: 16. The CDR3 covers 19 residues. Germline-derived CDR1 and CDR2 are SGHVS and FNYEAQ. DNA of the CDR3: TGTGCCAGCAGCAACCGGGACAGCTACTCCCACTCCTCTGGAAACACCATATATTTT. This gives the protein CASSNRDSYSHSSGNTIYF.

The chain employs TRBV6-5 and TRBJ1-1, with 7 bases fitting TRBD1. Germline CDR1 and CDR2: MNHEY and SVGAGI. V was clipped by 7 bases and J by 8 bases; unmatched bases: 7. CDR3 length: 12 residues. The DNA of the CDR3 is TGTGCCAGCAACGACAGGGTCGGGGAAGCTTTCTTT. Translation gives CASNDRVGEAFF.

The chain combines TRBV16 with TRBJ2-1; the D gene is possibly TRBD1 (6 bases). Germline-derived CDR1 and CDR2 are KGHSY and FQNENV. The CDR3 consists of 13 residues. The V and J ends lost 4 bases and 4 bases respectively, with 8 bases between them. The CDR3 here is CASSPGQYNEQFF. The CDR3 DNA is TGTGCCAGCAGCCCCGGACAGTACAATGAGCAGTTCTTC. The full variable domain, in which reference TRBV16 and TRBJ2-1 provide the parts outside the CDR3, is GEEVAQTPKHLVRGEGQKAKLYCAPIKGHSYVFWYQQVLKNEFKFLISFQNENVFDETGMPKERFSAKCLPNSPCSLEIQATKLEDSAVYFCASSPGQYNEQFFGPGTRLTVL.

This clone has a single count. The chain links TRBV30 to TRBJ1-2; D unresolved. Looked up from germline, CDR1 is GTSNPN and CDR2 is SVGIG (reference sequence). V gave up 5 bases and J gave up 8 bases, with 15 bases separating them. The length of the CDR3 is 12 residues. CDR3 region: CAWASPERGYTF. In nucleotides, the CDR3 is TGTGCCTGGGCGTCTCCTGAGCGCGGCTACACCTTC. The full variable domain, completed using reference TRBV30 and TRBJ1-2, is SQTIHQWPATLVQPVGSPLSLECTVEGTSNPNLYWYRQAAGRGLQLLFYSVGIGQISSEVPQNLSASRPQDRQFILSSKKLLLSDSGFYLCAWASPERGYTFGSGTRLTVV.

V and J are TRBV18 and TRBJ1-3; 10 positions agree with TRBD1. The CDR3 spans 17 residues. J lost 4 bases, V lost 0 bases, and 6 bases had no gene match. The germline gives CDR1 KGHSH, CDR2 LQKENI. The DNA of the CDR3 is TGTGCCAGCTCACCACCCGGGACAGGGGTCGGAGGAAACACCATATATTTT. This encodes CASSPPGTGVGGNTIYF.

The chain couples TRBV4-3 to TRBJ1-4, with D maybe TRBD1 (5 bases). This CDR3 comprises 19 residues. V lost 0 bases to trimming and J lost 0 bases, with 17 bases between them. Looked up from germline, CDR1 is LGHNA and CDR2 is YSLEER. CDR3 DNA sequence: TGCGCCAGCAGCCAAGACCTGTGGAGGGACCCTGCAACTAATGAAAAACTGTTTTTT. It codes for CASSQDLWRDPATNEKLFF.

The rearrangement links TRBV7-2 to TRBJ1-1, with TRBD1 matching over 8 bases. Germline CDR1 SGHTA, CDR2 FQGNSA. V was pared by 3 bases and J by 1 base, with 4 bases of the junction left unmatched. The CDR3 is 15 amino acids. The CDR3 loop reads CASSFRDRRNTEAFF. The CDR3 DNA reads as TGTGCCAGCAGCTTCCGGGACAGGAGGAACACTGAAGCTTTCTTT.

This clone was seen a few times. This sequence joins TRBV5-8 and TRBJ2-2; TRBD2 aligns across 12 bases. The J segment lost 3 bases and the V segment lost 0 bases, leaving 0 bases of the junction unmatched. The CDR3 has 16 residues. Germline CDR1 reads SGHTS; CDR2 reads YDEGEE. In nucleotides, the CDR3 is TGTGCCAGCAGCTTGGGGACTAGCGGGGACACCGGGGAGCTGTTTTTT. Encoded protein: CASSLGTSGDTGELFF.

This chain connects TRBV13 to TRBJ2-1, with TRBD2 matching over 15 bases. CDR1 and CDR2 from the germline V gene are PRHDT and FYEKMQ (reference sequence). J lost 3 bases, V lost 5 bases, and 14 bases had no gene match. CDR3 length equals 20 residues. The CDR3 nucleotides are TGTGCCAGCAGCCCTAATCAGGGACTAGCGGGAGGTGAAAACTACAATGAGCAGTTCTTC. It codes for CASSPNQGLAGGENYNEQFF.

The chain recombines TRBV5-6 with TRBJ1-1, with D possibly being TRBD1 (6 bases). Trimming took off 4 bases at V and 5 bases at J, with 18 bases between the two ends. Germline CDR1 and CDR2: SGHDT and YYEEEE. CDR3 size: 15 residues. The CDR3: CASSPIGRGRTEAFF. CDR3 bases: TGTGCCAGCAGCCCGATAGGCAGGGGCCGGACTGAAGCTTTCTTT.

The rearrangement uses TRBV7-2 and TRBJ2-3; 11 nucleotides agree with TRBD2. The CDR3 loop spans 17 amino acids. The ends lost 4 bases at V and 2 bases at J; junction bases unmatched: 8. Looked up from germline, CDR1 is SGHTA and CDR2 is FQGNSA. CDR3 DNA sequence: TGTGCCAGCAGCTCTCCTCCGGGACTAGCGGCCACAGATACGCAGTATTTT. Encoded protein: CASSSPPGLAATDTQYF. The full variable domain, its missing parts supplied by reference TRBV7-2 and TRBJ2-3, is GAGVSQSPSNKVTEKGKDVELRCDPISGHTALYWYRQSLGQGLEFLIYFQGNSAPDKSGLPSDRFSAERTGGSVSTLTIQRTQQEDSAVYLCASSSPPGLAATDTQYFGPGTRLTVL.

This chain joins TRBV4-3 and TRBJ2-7, with D possibly matching TRBD2 (5 bases). V was cut by 0 bases and J by 3 bases, with 6 bases left in between. The CDR3 is made up of 13 amino acids. Germline V gives CDR1 LGHNA, CDR2 YSLEER. The CDR3 DNA is TGCGCCAGCAGCCAAGATGGAGGCTACGAGCAGTACTTC. The encoded protein is CASSQDGGYEQYF.